The clone carrying this TCR beta chain came up many times. Its matching antigen is unknown. Sequence at one end of the junction differs from germline and may be a read error. Profiled with immunoSEQ multiplex PCR; TCRdb holds only in-frame clones, not every one. The top ten hold over 3.5% of the sample, which has about 140,000 clones, around four fifths seen once. These data belong to a study of T cell responses to AZD1222 COVID-19 vaccine. Germline V gene lookup returns CDR1 SGHTA and CDR2 FQGNSA. This CDR3 contains 13 residues. Study-wide points: Researchers took repertoire samples only after the peak T cell response had come.

The TCR comes from an adult in good health. The rearrangement links TRBV7-2 to TRBJ1-1, with D possibly TRBD1 on 5 matching bases. This sample comprised peripheral blood, obtained on day 0 of AZD1222 vaccination. The CDR3 here is CASNLRAGPEAFF. CDR3 sequence (DNA): TGTGCCAGCAACTTACGGGCGGGGCCAGAAGCTTTCTTT.